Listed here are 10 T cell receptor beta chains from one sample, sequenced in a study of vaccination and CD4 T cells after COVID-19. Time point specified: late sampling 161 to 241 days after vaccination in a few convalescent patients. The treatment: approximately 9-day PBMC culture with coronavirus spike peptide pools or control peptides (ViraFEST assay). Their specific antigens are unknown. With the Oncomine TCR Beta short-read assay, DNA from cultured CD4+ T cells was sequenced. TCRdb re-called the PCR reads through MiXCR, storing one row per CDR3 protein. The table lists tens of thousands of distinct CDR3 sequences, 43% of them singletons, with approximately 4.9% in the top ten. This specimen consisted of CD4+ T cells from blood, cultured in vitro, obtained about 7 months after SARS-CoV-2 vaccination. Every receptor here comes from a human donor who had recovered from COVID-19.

CDR3 sequence: CATSDGITGWQYF. In nucleotides, the CDR3 is TGTGCCACCAGTGATGGTATTACGGGCTGGCAGTACTTC. This chain links TRBV24-1 with TRBJ2-7; D gene unclear. The CDR3 totals 13 residues. Germline-derived CDR1 and CDR2 are KGHDR and SFDVKD. Trimming cost V 3 bases and J 9 bases, with 14 bases left between them.

The CDR3 loop reads CASSPGASGNTIYF. CDR3 sequence (DNA): TGTGCCAGCAGCCCAGGGGCCTCTGGAAACACCATATATTTT. This rearrangement joins TRBV7-8 to TRBJ1-3; D possibly corresponds to TRBD1 (6 bases). Trimming took off 5 bases at V and 0 bases at J, with 8 bases between the two ends. This CDR3 region has 14 residues. Germline CDR1 and CDR2: SGHVS and FQNEAQ.

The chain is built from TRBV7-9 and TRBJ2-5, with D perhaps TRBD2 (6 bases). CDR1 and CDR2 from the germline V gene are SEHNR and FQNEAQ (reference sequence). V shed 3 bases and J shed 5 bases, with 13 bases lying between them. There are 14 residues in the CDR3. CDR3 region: CASSFSGRGETQYF. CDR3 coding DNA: TGTGCCAGCAGCTTTAGCGGTCGGGGGGAGACCCAGTACTTC.

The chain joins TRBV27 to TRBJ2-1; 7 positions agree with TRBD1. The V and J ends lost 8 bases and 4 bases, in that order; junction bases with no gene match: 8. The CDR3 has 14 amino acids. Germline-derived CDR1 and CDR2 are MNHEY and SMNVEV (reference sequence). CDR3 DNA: TGTGCCAGCTTCAACCGACAGGGTTACAATGAGCAGTTCTTC. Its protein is CASFNRQGYNEQFF.

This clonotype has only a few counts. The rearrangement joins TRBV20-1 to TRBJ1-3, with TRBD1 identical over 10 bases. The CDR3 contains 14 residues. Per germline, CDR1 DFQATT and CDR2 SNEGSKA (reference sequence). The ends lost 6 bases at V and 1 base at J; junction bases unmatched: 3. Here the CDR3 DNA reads TGCAGTGCGAGGACAGGGGGGTCTGGAAACACCATATATTTT. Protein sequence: CSARTGGSGNTIYF.

The CDR3 DNA reads TGTGCCAGCAGTTTATTGGGACTAGCGGGAGGGCCTGGGGATACGCAGTATTTT. This sequence encodes CASSLLGLAGGPGDTQYF. J is TRBJ2-3 and V is TRBV28; 16 bases match TRBD2. The CDR3 has 18 residues. V gave up 1 base and J gave up 6 bases; unmatched junction bases: 7. Looked up from germline, CDR1 is MDHEN and CDR2 is SYDVKM.

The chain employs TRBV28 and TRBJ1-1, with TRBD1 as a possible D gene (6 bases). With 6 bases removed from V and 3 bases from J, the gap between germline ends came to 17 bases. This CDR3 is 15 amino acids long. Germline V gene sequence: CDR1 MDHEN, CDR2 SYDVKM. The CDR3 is CASSEITGLYTEAFF. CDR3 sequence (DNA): TGTGCCAGCAGCGAAATAACAGGGTTGTACACTGAAGCTTTCTTT.

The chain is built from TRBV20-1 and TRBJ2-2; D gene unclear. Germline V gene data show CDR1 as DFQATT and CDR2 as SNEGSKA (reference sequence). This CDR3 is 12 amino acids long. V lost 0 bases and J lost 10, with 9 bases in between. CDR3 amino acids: CSAREEPAELFF. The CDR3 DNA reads TGCAGTGCTAGAGAGGAGCCGGCGGAGCTGTTTTTT.

The CDR3 here is CATSRGGTGAYEQYF. The CDR3 bases are TGTGCCACCAGCAGGGGTGGGACAGGGGCCTACGAGCAGTACTTC. The rearrangement uses TRBV15 and TRBJ2-7; 10 positions match TRBD1. CDR1 LNHNV and CDR2 YYDKDF come from the germline V gene (reference sequence). The ends lost 3 bases at V and 2 bases at J; junction bases unmatched: 4. The CDR3 is 15 amino acids. The whole variable domain, remainder taken from reference TRBV15 and TRBJ2-7, is DAMVIQNPRYQVTQFGKPVTLSCSQTLNHNVMYWYQQKSSQAPKLLFHYYDKDFNNEADTPDNFQSRRPNTSFCFLDIRSPGLGDTAMYLCATSRGGTGAYEQYFGPGTRLTVT.

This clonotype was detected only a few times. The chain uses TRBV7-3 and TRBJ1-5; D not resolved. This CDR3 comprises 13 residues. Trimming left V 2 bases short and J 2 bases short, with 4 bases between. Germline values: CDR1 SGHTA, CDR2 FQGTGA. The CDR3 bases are TGTGCCAGCAGCTTACAGGGCAATCAGCCCCAGCATTTT. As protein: CASSLQGNQPQHF.